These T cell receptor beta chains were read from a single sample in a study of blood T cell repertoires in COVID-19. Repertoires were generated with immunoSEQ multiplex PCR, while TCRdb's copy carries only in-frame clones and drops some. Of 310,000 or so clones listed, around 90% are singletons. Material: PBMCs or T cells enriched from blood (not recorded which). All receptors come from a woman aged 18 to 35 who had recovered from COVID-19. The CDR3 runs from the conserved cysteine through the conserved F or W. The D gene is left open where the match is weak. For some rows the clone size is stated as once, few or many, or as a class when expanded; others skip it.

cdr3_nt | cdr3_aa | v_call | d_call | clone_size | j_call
TGTGCCATCAGCCAGGACAGGGGCAACACCGGGGAGCTGTTTTTT | CAISQDRGNTGELFF | TRBV10-3 | TRBD1 | NA | TRBJ2-2
TGTGCCAGCACCAGGCCTGGGGCCAACGTCCTGACTTTC | CASTRPGANVLTF | TRBV28 | NA | NA | TRBJ2-6
TGTGCCAGCAGTTCCCCTAGCTACGAGCAGTACTTC | CASSSPSYEQYF | TRBV27 | NA | NA | TRBJ2-7
TGTGCCAGCAGTTACAGGCAGGCGGGATACGAGCAGTACTTC | CASSYRQAGYEQYF | TRBV6-2/TRBV6-3 | NA | once | TRBJ2-7
TGTGCCAGCAGCCCGACAGGGGGCGCCGACTCTGGGGCCAACGTCCTGACTTTC | CASSPTGGADSGANVLTF | TRBV7-6 | TRBD1 | once | TRBJ2-6
TGTGCCAGCAGCTGGGACTACAGGGATCAGCCCCAGCATTTT | CASSWDYRDQPQHF | TRBV7-9 | NA | NA | TRBJ1-5
TGTGCCAGCAGTGACAGGCAAGAGACCCAGTACTTC | CASSDRQETQYF | TRBV6-1 | NA | once | TRBJ2-5
TGTGCCAGCAGCTCCGGTTCCTATAATTCACCCCTCCACTTT | CASSSGSYNSPLHF | TRBV5-4 | NA | NA | TRBJ1-6
TGTGCCAGCAGCTTGGGACTAGCGGGAGAATACGAGCAGTACTTC | CASSLGLAGEYEQYF | TRBV7-2 | TRBD2 | NA | TRBJ2-7
TGTGCCAGCAGCTTAGTAGGTCAGGTCGACACTGAAGCTTTCTTT | CASSLVGQVDTEAFF | TRBV7-9 | NA | NA | TRBJ1-1
TGTGCCAGCAGCTTGGCACTCGGGCGGGGCGGGGAGCTGTTTTTT | CASSLALGRGGELFF | TRBV5-6 | NA | NA | TRBJ2-2
TGTGCCAGCAGCTTGGCTGGGACTGGCCCCTACGAGCAGTACTTC | CASSLAGTGPYEQYF | TRBV7-2 | NA | NA | TRBJ2-7
TGTGCCAGCAGCCCAAAAGGTGGCAGGGGAGCTACTGGAAACACCATATATTTT | CASSPKGGRGATGNTIYF | TRBV9 | NA | NA | TRBJ1-3
TGTGCCAGCGCGGACCAGGGTAATCAGCCCCAGCATTTT | CASADQGNQPQHF | TRBV7-2 | NA | NA | TRBJ1-5
TGTGCCAGCAGTAGCGAAGCCAATCAGCCCCAGCATTTT | CASSSEANQPQHF | TRBV6-4 | NA | NA | TRBJ1-5
TGTGCCAGCAGCTTAAATTCGGGGAACACTGAAGCTTTCTTT | CASSLNSGNTEAFF | TRBV7-3 | NA | NA | TRBJ1-1
TGTGCCATCAGTGAGGGAGGGGTTAACTATGGCTACACCTTC | CAISEGGVNYGYTF | TRBV10-3 | NA | NA | TRBJ1-2
TGTGCCAGCAGCTTAAGCGCAGGGGCAGGAAACACCATATATTTT | CASSLSAGAGNTIYF | TRBV7-3 | NA | NA | TRBJ1-3
TGTGCCACCAGTGTAACAGGAGGAAACACCATATATTTT | CATSVTGGNTIYF | TRBV24-1 | NA | NA | TRBJ1-3
TGTGCCAGCAGCCTCCCCGGGGGGGACACTGAAGCTTTCTTT | CASSLPGGDTEAFF | TRBV7-9 | NA | NA | TRBJ1-1
TGTGCCAGCAGCACAACCGGCGGAGCCACGGGGACTGAAGCTTTCTTT | CASSTTGGATGTEAFF | TRBV7-9 | NA | NA | TRBJ1-1
TGTGCCAGTAGTTGGGCCAGGGGGATCCCCGGGGAGCTGTTTTTT | CASSWARGIPGELFF | TRBV19 | TRBD1 | few | TRBJ2-2
TGTGCCAGCAGTGAAGGGGGGGGAGGCACTGAAGCTTTCTTT | CASSEGGGGTEAFF | TRBV2 | NA | NA | TRBJ1-1
TGTGCCAGTAGCCCTCGGGGGGGGGCGCGTGGCTACACCTTC | CASSPRGGARGYTF | TRBV19 | NA | NA | TRBJ1-2
TGTGCCAGCTCACCACCAGACAGGGGGCCCAATGGCTACACCTTC | CASSPPDRGPNGYTF | TRBV18 | TRBD1 | NA | TRBJ1-2
TGTGCCAGCAGCCATAGGGGGGGCGGGACATACAATGAGCAGTTCTTC | CASSHRGGGTYNEQFF | TRBV9 | NA | NA | TRBJ2-1
TGTGCCAGCAGCTCCGGGACACCTGGGAACATCGAAGCTTTCTTT | CASSSGTPGNIEAFF | TRBV5-8 | NA | NA | TRBJ1-1
TGTGCCAGCAGCGGCTTTACAGGGGACGCTTTCTTT | CASSGFTGDAFF | TRBV9 | TRBD1 | NA | TRBJ1-1
TGTGCCAGCAGCTTCTACTCCTACAATGAGCAGTTCTTC | CASSFYSYNEQFF | TRBV7-2 | NA | NA | TRBJ2-1
TGTGCCGGCGGAGTTTCGATGAACACTGAAGCTTTCTTT | CAGGVSMNTEAFF | TRBV7-9 | NA | NA | TRBJ1-1
TGTGCCAGCTCATCTCTCCAGGGCGGTCTCGACTATGGCTACACCTTC | CASSSLQGGLDYGYTF | TRBV18 | NA | NA | TRBJ1-2
TGTGCCAGCAGCCCTCTTAAGGTAGCGGGAGGAAGTGAGCAGTTCTTC | CASSPLKVAGGSEQFF | TRBV5-4 | TRBD2 | NA | TRBJ2-1
TGTGCCAGCAGCCCAAGGGGGACAGATACGCAGTATTTT | CASSPRGTDTQYF | TRBV7-3 | NA | NA | TRBJ2-3
TGTGCCAGCAGTTATCAGGGAACGGAACAGCCCCAGCATTTT | CASSYQGTEQPQHF | TRBV6-2/TRBV6-3 | NA | NA | TRBJ1-5
TGTGCCAGCAGCGCCGGGACTAGCGTGACAGATACGCAGTATTTT | CASSAGTSVTDTQYF | TRBV9 | TRBD2 | NA | TRBJ2-3
TGTGCCAGCAGCACCCCGGACAGGGCTAACTACGAGCAGTACTTC | CASSTPDRANYEQYF | TRBV7-2 | TRBD1 | NA | TRBJ2-7
TGTGCCAGCTCAAGGGACAGTAGGCAAGAGACCCAGTACTTC | CASSRDSRQETQYF | TRBV18 | TRBD1 | NA | TRBJ2-5
TGTGCCAGCAGCTTAGGACAGTATGGCAATCAGCCCCAGCATTTT | CASSLGQYGNQPQHF | TRBV7-2 | NA | NA | TRBJ1-5
TGCGCCACCACCCCTGGGGGCGTCAATCAGCCCCAGCATTTT | CATTPGGVNQPQHF | TRBV10-2 | NA | NA | TRBJ1-5
TGTGCCAGCAGCCCAGCAGGGGGCCTCACTGAAGCTTTCTTT | CASSPAGGLTEAFF | TRBV5-4 | TRBD1 | NA | TRBJ1-1